The 23 T cell receptor beta chains below come from one sample, sequenced in a study of OX40 agonist ivuxolimab in advanced cancers. The data were produced by immunoSEQ multiplex PCR, yet TCRdb's version contains in-frame clones alone and is incomplete. Altogether about 10,000 clones are present, approximately 63% being singletons, with the ten largest covering roughly 50%. Sequenced material: CD4+ or CD8+ T cells sorted from blood, taken in a trial of the OX40 agonist ivuxolimab. The receptors come from an adult with an advanced solid tumor such as melanoma, head and neck, liver or kidney cancer.

CDR3 bases: TGTGCCAGCAGTGAATTCGTGGGAGGTTACAATGAGCAGTTCTTC. Residues: CASSEFVGGYNEQFF. The V gene is TRBV6-1, the J gene TRBJ2-1; possible D gene TRBD2, 6 bases. The germline CDR1 and CDR2 sequences are MNHNS and SASEGT. This CDR3 region has 15 residues. Between the trimmed V and J ends, which lost 2 bases and 4 bases, there was a span of 12 bases.

This chain uses TRBV7-9 with TRBJ1-2; D is possibly TRBD1 (6 bases). The CDR3 spans 14 residues. V was pared by 5 bases and J by 6 bases, with 16 bases between. Germline CDR1 and CDR2: SEHNR and FQNEAQ (reference sequence). The CDR3 sequence is CASSLQGRRDGYTF. In DNA, the CDR3 is TGTGCCAGCAGCCTACAGGGAAGGAGGGATGGCTACACCTTC. The complete variable domain, with remaining parts taken from reference TRBV7-9 and TRBJ1-2, reads DTGVSQNPRHKITKRGQNVTFRCDPISEHNRLYWYRQTLGQGPEFLTYFQNEAQLEKSRLLSDRFSAERPKGSFSTLEIQRTEQGDSAMYLCASSLQGRRDGYTFGSGTRLTVV.

The rearrangement uses TRBV27 and TRBJ2-1, with 8 bases matching TRBD2. The CDR3 consists of 15 residues. CDR1 and CDR2 from the germline V gene are MNHEY and SMNVEV (reference sequence). Losses at the gene ends were 4 bases for V and 0 bases for J; bases not matched to a gene: 2. CDR3: CASSSSGGSYNEQFF. The CDR3 DNA sequence: TGTGCCAGCAGTTCAAGCGGGGGCTCCTACAATGAGCAGTTCTTC.

The chain couples TRBV9 to TRBJ2-7; 9 nucleotides match TRBD1. Germline V gene data show CDR1 as SGDLS and CDR2 as YYNGEE. Germline trimming cut 0 bases from V and 5 bases from J; bases unmatched to any gene: 6. CDR3 length: 15 amino acids. The DNA of the CDR3 is TGTGCCAGCAGCGTAGCGTGGGACAGGGAGGACGAGCAGTACTTC. Its translation is CASSVAWDREDEQYF.

This sequence joins TRBV5-4 and TRBJ1-1; a weak D match, TRBD1 (6 bases). V was shortened by 3 bases and J by 10 bases, with 19 bases between the two germline ends. The CDR3 runs to 14 residues. From germline, CDR1 is SGHNT and CDR2 YYREEE (reference sequence). The CDR3 nucleotides are TGTGCCAGCAGCTCCTACAGGGCGGGGGAAACAGCTTTCTTT. Its protein product is CASSSYRAGETAFF.

V is TRBV28 and J is TRBJ1-1; TRBD1 is a possible D gene (5 bases). Trimming shortened V by 6 bases and J by 1 base, and 15 bases separated the two germline ends. Germline V lookup: CDR1 MDHEN, CDR2 SYDVKM. CDR3 length equals 15 residues. CDR3 residues: CASRGLTAPNTEAFF. The DNA of the CDR3 is TGTGCCAGCAGGGGACTGACCGCCCCGAACACTGAAGCTTTCTTT.

The sample holds a few counts of this clone. The V and J genes are TRBV6-1 and TRBJ2-7, with TRBD1 matching 12 bases. J gave up 5 bases and V 10 bases, and 6 bases lay outside the gene matches. CDR3 length: 13 amino acids. From germline, CDR1 is MNHNS and CDR2 SASEGT. CDR3 coding DNA: TGTGCCACCAGGGACAGGGGGCTCCACGAGCAGTACTTC. Protein sequence: CATRDRGLHEQYF.

Here the CDR3 reads CASTGTTAYNEQFF. Here the CDR3 DNA reads TGTGCCAGTACCGGGACTACCGCCTACAATGAGCAGTTCTTC. This chain uses TRBV11-2 with TRBJ2-1; TRBD2 agrees at 7 bases. The CDR3 has 14 amino acids. In germline, CDR1 is SGHAT, CDR2 FQNNGV. Trimming took 9 bases from V and 2 from J; bases not matched to a gene: 7.

The V call is TRBV15, the J call TRBJ2-2, with 8 bases lining up with TRBD1. The germline V gene encodes CDR1 LNHNV and CDR2 YYDKDF (reference sequence). Germline trimming cut 5 bases from V and 7 bases from J; bases unmatched to any gene: 9. The CDR3 runs 15 residues. The CDR3 sequence is CATSHSDRADGELFF. CDR3 sequence (DNA): TGTGCCACCAGCCATTCGGACAGGGCCGACGGGGAGCTGTTTTTT.

The rearrangement joins TRBV19 to TRBJ2-1; a possible D gene is TRBD2 (6 bases). The CDR3 loop spans 15 amino acids. V gave up 2 bases and J gave up 2 bases, with 10 bases separating them. Germline V gene sequence: CDR1 LNHDA, CDR2 SQIVND (reference sequence). Here the CDR3 DNA reads TGTGCCAGTAGTATACTAGCGAGCCCCTACAATGAGCAGTTCTTC. It is translated as CASSILASPYNEQFF.

This CDR3 reads CASNQPNTEAFF. CDR3 DNA: TGTGCCAGCAACCAACCTAACACTGAAGCTTTCTTT. The rearrangement joins TRBV6-1 to TRBJ1-1, with D unresolved. The CDR3 contains 12 residues. Germline V gives CDR1 MNHNS, CDR2 SASEGT. V lost 7 bases and J 2 bases, leaving 8 bases between the germline ends.

This clone is medium-sized by share. The chain recombines TRBV7-8 with TRBJ1-4; 10 bases match TRBD1. Per germline, CDR1 SGHVS and CDR2 FQNEAQ. The CDR3 loop spans 19 amino acids. Losses at the gene ends were 0 bases for V and 2 bases for J; bases not matched to a gene: 9. CDR3 nucleotide sequence: TGTGCCAGCAGCTTAGCCCGGACAGGGGGGGATTGGACTAATGAAAAACTGTTTTTT. It is translated as CASSLARTGGDWTNEKLFF.

This sequence joins TRBV6-1 and TRBJ2-7; D tentatively reads TRBD1 or TRBD2 (5 bases each). The V end was cut by 8 bases, the J end by 5 bases, with 19 bases between. Germline assignment: CDR1 MNHNS and CDR2 SASEGT. This CDR3 is 14 amino acids long. The CDR3 spells CASQQWGSNHEQYF. CDR3 sequence (DNA): TGTGCCAGCCAACAGTGGGGGAGTAACCACGAGCAGTACTTC.

This clone was seen many times. The rearrangement joins TRBV19 to TRBJ1-1; no definite D call. Germline values: CDR1 LNHDA, CDR2 SQIVND (reference sequence). Deletions cut 5 bases from V and 1 base from J, with 11 bases between. The CDR3 has 14 amino acids. CDR3 protein: CASSPYDRNTEAFF. For the CDR3, the DNA is TGTGCCAGTAGTCCCTATGACCGGAACACTGAAGCTTTCTTT.

With regard to this clone: The conserved final phenylalanine or tryptophan is absent from the CDR3, which likely points to a read error. No DNA is shown, since the ends of the CDR3 on it are uncertain; the CDR3 is the one TCRdb lists. The V call is TRBV5-1, the J call TRBJ1-1; TRBD1 is taken as the D call from the table, unchecked against the DNA. The CDR3 is 13 amino acids in total, end residues counted. The germline V gene encodes CDR1 SGHRS and CDR2 YFSETQ. CDR3 amino acids: CASSLAVGQRAAV.

The rearrangement links TRBV5-1 to TRBJ2-7, with unresolved D. V was shortened by 9 bases and J by 3 bases, with 16 bases between the two germline ends. This CDR3 is 13 amino acids long. Germline V CDR1 and CDR2: SGHRS, YFSETQ. CDR3 DNA sequence: TGCGCCAACAGTGAAGGTCCAAACTACGAGCAGTACTTC. This sequence encodes CANSEGPNYEQYF.

The chain employs TRBV19 and TRBJ2-1; a weak D match, TRBD2 (5 bases). Trimming removed 3 bases at V and 0 bases at J, with 15 bases between. CDR3 length: 17 amino acids. CDR1 LNHDA and CDR2 SQIVND come from the germline V gene (reference sequence). DNA for the CDR3: TGTGCCAGTAGTATCACCGGGGTGAAGAGCTCCTACAATGAGCAGTTCTTC. Translating it yields CASSITGVKSSYNEQFF.

The V call is TRBV28, the J call TRBJ1-2; 10 bases are shared with TRBD1. Germline V lookup: CDR1 MDHEN, CDR2 SYDVKM. The V segment lost 6 bases and the J segment 5 bases; nucleotides outside the gene matches: 3. This CDR3 has 13 residues. DNA of the CDR3: TGTGCCAGCAGCGGGACAGGGGCATATGGCTACACCTTC. This codes for CASSGTGAYGYTF.

Only a few counts were recorded for this clone. The chain links TRBV28 to TRBJ2-3; no clear D. The CDR3 covers 13 residues. Germline loops: CDR1 MDHEN, CDR2 SYDVKM. V lost 4 bases to trimming and J lost 3 bases, with 8 bases between them. The CDR3 sequence is CASSSLRTDTQYF. The CDR3 DNA is TGTGCCAGCAGTTCTCTTCGAACAGATACGCAGTATTTT.

V usage is TRBV4-2 and J usage is TRBJ2-1; D gene uncertain. This CDR3 has 14 residues. Trimming left V 0 bases short and J 10 bases short, with 13 bases between. CDR1 is LGHNA, CDR2 YNFKEQ, per germline. This CDR3 reads CASSQDKSLNEQFF. CDR3 nucleotide sequence: TGTGCCAGCAGCCAAGACAAAAGTTTAAACGAGCAGTTCTTC.

The chain recombines TRBV11-2 with TRBJ1-5; tentative D call: TRBD1 (6 bases). V shed 5 bases and J shed 10 bases, with 21 bases lying between them. In germline, CDR1 is SGHAT, CDR2 FQNNGV. CDR3 length equals 15 residues. DNA of the CDR3: TGTGCCAGCAGCGAACACCCGGGACATTCGGGCCCCCAGCATTTT. Amino acid sequence: CASSEHPGHSGPQHF.

This clone was detected only once. The chain carries TRBV5-5 and TRBJ1-6, with D unclear. V shed 0 bases and J shed 0 bases, with 10 bases lying between them. The CDR3 totals 17 residues. Per the germline V gene, CDR1 is SGHKS and CDR2 is YYEKEE (reference sequence). The CDR3 nucleotides are TGTGCCAGCAGCTTGGAAACACGGAGCTCCTATAATTCACCCCTCCACTTT. Amino acid sequence: CASSLETRSSYNSPLHF.

This clone was counted a few times. The chain employs TRBV9 and TRBJ2-5; D gene uncertain. There are 15 residues in the CDR3. Germline V gene lookup returns CDR1 SGDLS and CDR2 YYNGEE. V lost 3 bases and J 4 bases, leaving 16 bases between the germline ends. The CDR3 DNA sequence: TGTGCCAGCAGCGCTTGGACCCAGACTGGAGAGACCCAGTACTTC. Translated: CASSAWTQTGETQYF.